This T cell receptor beta chain is drawn from a study of tissue T cells after allogeneic stem cell transplantation. General study findings and limits: Anatomically similar tissues had similar TCR repertoires within each patient.

As to this clone: The antigen is unknown.

The V end was cut by 0 bases, the J end by 4 bases, with 11 bases between. From germline, CDR1 is SGHNT and CDR2 YYREEE (reference sequence). CDR3 length: 14 amino acids. Only in-frame clones appear in the TCRdb table, and some are missing; sequencing was by immunoSEQ multiplex PCR. The sample yields about 40,000 clones, about nine tenths seen once. The rearrangement uses TRBV5-4 and TRBJ2-7; D is possibly TRBD1 or TRBD2 (5 bases each). This receptor was taken from a woman aged 35-70 years who later had graft-versus-host disease after an allogeneic stem cell transplant. The material was blood, obtained before transplantation. DNA of the CDR3: TGTGCCAGCAGCTTGGTTGAGGGGCGTTACGAGCAGTACTTC. Amino acid sequence: CASSLVEGRYEQYF.